Reported below is one T cell receptor (beta chain). This receptor's antigen is unknown. Per-nucleotide qualities are absent, and no much larger clonotype sits a single base away. The data were obtained in a study of blood T cell repertoires in COVID-19 (dated by TCRdb to 2020 to 2021). In terms of the full investigation: Collaborator samples came from the United States, Italy and Spain and covered acute and convalescent phases of COVID-19. The material from the prospective study consisted of cDNA or gDNA derived from T cells, B-cell-depleted T cells, or PBMCs. Subjects who had been exposed to COVID-19, were actively infected with it, or had recovered from it provided the deeply sampled blood TCRbeta repertoires that made up the dataset. A freely available public database, intended as a resource for researchers studying the immune response to SARS-CoV-2, is where the repertoires were released. The samples were drawn from two sources: the first 160 participants of the ongoing ImmuneRACE study, and 1,200 or so subjects contributed by 6 global collaborators. The sample metadata nearly always contained a de-identified subject ID, COVID-19 status, age in years and sex. Where HLA class I and class II types were available, the types were taken from metadata supplied by the sample provider, not from assay-based typing. Points the paper makes about the study in general: The amount of clinical and demographic metadata varied by source and participant and was provided uncurated.

CDR1 and CDR2, looked up from the germline V gene (reference sequence), are WNHNN and SYGVQD. V is reduced by 4 bases and J by 7 bases, leaving a spacing of 13 bases between them. The CDR3 runs 14 amino acids, cysteine and phenylalanine included. Of the read, only the CDR3 DNA is kept; its 42 bases are in frame from base 1. TCRbeta CDR3 regions were amplified from genomic DNA using the immunoSEQ Assay, a bias-controlled multiplex PCR. The published analysis was carried out like this. Within the assay, amplification of reference gene primers was used to estimate how many nucleated cells each sample contained. Sequence reads were collapsed and filtered to measure the absolute abundance of every unique TCRbeta CDR3 rearrangement. Productive Simpson clonality was computed per sample as the square root of Simpson's diversity index over productive rearrangements. Imported from immuneACCESS, the table was reduced by TCRdb to in-frame sequences with V and J called. These copies leave out some clones; in studies compared against another copy, an unresolved V gene accounts for under half, and the cause of the remainder is not known. For V, J and clone size, that table is used; D and trimming come from the DNA. This sample is represented by 95,000 to 150,000 clones; about 89% of them were singletons. The ten biggest clones cover 25% to 35% of the sample.

Whole blood was collected in K2EDTA tubes by collaborating institutions according to the institutions' own protocols. For TCRbeta analysis, collaborators shipped samples in one of three forms: frozen whole blood, isolated PBMCs, or DNA extracted from either of those sample types. The receptor was isolated from a woman in her sixties or seventies with acute or convalescent COVID-19. The chain is made from TRBV10-1 and TRBJ2-2; TRBD1 is perhaps the D gene, given 6 matching bases. Sequenced sample: peripheral blood. In nucleotides, the sequence is TGCGCCAGCAGTGGCCACAGGGACGTCGGGGAGCTGTTTTTT. The resulting protein is CASSGHRDVGELFF.